This T cell receptor (beta chain) was sequenced in a study of Graves' ophthalmopathy and Graves' hyperthyroidism. Notes on the study in general: It was with 70.59% sensitivity and approximately 75% specificity that the model predicted ophthalmopathy progression. Distinction of ophthalmopathy from stable hyperthyroidism by a 13-signature model reached about 87% sensitivity and 81.08% specificity. Most expanded clonotypes in thyroid above 0.001 frequency also showed up in blood.

The CDR3 covers 11 residues. CDR1 is SQVTM, CDR2 ANQGSEA, per germline. V was shortened by 4 bases and J by 5 bases, with 9 bases between the two germline ends. This clonotype was recorded at least ten times. Its antigen is still unknown. Beta-chain TCR CDR3 regions were amplified from RNA transcripts. The workflow started with a first-round RT-PCR run with HTBI primers and then moved on to a second-round multiplex PCR. Each CDR3 protein gets one entry after TCRdb re-called the multiplex PCR reads with MiXCR. The sample lists about 340,000 distinct CDR3 sequences; roughly 15% were seen once. Ophthalmopathy donors' eye disease showed moderate-to-severe activity, CAS of at least 3, NOSPECS of at least 4 and duration under 3 months.

The chain uses TRBV29-1 and TRBJ2-7, with D unclear. This clonotype was obtained from an adult man with Graves' ophthalmopathy. Specimen: peripheral blood. CDR3 nucleotides: TGCAGCGTTGGTTTGGGGAACGAGCAGTACTTC. Its translation is CSVGLGNEQYF.